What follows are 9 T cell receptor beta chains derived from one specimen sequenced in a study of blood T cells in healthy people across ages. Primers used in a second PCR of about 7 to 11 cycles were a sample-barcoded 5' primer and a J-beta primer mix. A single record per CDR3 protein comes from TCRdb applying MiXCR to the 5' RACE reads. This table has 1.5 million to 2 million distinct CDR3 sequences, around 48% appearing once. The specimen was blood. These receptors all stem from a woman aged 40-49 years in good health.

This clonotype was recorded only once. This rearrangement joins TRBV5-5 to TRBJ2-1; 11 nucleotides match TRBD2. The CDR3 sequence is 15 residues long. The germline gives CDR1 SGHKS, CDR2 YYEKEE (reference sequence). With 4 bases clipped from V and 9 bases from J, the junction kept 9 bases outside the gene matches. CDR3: CASSVAGGLAGEQFF. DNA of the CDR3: TGTGCCAGCAGCGTAGCGGGGGGGCTGGCGGGTGAGCAGTTCTTC.

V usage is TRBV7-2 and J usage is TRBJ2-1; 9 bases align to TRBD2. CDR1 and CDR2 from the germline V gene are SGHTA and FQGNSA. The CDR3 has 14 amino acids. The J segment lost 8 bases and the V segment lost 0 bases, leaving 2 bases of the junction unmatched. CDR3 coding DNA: TGTGCCAGCAGCTTAGCGGGGACTAGCCATGAGCAGTTCTTC. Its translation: CASSLAGTSHEQFF.

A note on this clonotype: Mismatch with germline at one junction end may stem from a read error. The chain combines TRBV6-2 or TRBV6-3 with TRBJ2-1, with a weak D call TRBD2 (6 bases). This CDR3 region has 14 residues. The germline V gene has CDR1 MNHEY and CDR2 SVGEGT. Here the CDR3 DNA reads TGTGCCAGCAGTTACGGGGGGACGGCCAATAAGCAGTTCTTC. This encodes CASSYGGTANKQFF.

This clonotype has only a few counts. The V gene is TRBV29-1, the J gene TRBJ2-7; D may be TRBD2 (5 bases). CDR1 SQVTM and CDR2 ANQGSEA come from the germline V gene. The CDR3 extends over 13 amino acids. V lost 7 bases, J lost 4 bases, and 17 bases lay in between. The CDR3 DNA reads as TGCAGCGCCAAGAGAGAGGGCGGTTACGAGCAGTACTTC. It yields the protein CSAKREGGYEQYF.

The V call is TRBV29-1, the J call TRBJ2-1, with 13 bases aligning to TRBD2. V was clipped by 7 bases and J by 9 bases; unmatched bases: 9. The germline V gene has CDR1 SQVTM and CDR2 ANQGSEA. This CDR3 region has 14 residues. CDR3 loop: CSAWGTSGVGEQFF. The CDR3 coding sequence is TGCAGCGCTTGGGGGACTAGCGGGGTGGGTGAGCAGTTCTTC.

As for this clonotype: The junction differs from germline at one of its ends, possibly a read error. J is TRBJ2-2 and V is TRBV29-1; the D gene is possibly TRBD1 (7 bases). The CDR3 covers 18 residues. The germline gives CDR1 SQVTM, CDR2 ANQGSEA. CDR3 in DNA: TGCAGCGCCATGACAGGGCTAAAAGTCTCGAGGGACACCGGGGGGCTGTTTTTT. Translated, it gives CSAMTGLKVSRDTGGLFF.

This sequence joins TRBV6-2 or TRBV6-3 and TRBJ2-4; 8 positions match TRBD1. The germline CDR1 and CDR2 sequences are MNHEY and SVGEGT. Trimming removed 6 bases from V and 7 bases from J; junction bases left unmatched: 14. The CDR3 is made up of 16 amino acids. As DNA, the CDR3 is TGTGCCAGCAGCCCCTGGACAGGGTCCCTTTCGAACATTCAGTACTTC. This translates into CASSPWTGSLSNIQYF.

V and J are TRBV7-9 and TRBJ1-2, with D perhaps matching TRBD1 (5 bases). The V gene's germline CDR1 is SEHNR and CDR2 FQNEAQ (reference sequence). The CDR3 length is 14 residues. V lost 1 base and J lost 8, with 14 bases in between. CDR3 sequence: CASSLDGISGGYTF. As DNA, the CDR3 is TGTGCCAGCAGCTTAGATGGCATCTCAGGGGGCTACACCTTC.

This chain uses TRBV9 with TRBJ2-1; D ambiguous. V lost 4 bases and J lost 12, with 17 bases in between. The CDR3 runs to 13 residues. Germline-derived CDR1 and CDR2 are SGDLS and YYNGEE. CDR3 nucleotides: TGTGCCAGCAGCTCGAGAGTTGGCAAAGGGCAGTTCTTC. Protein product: CASSSRVGKGQFF. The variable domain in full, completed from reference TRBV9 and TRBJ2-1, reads DSGVTQTPKHLITATGQRVTLRCSPRSGDLSVYWYQQSLDQGLQFLIQYYNGEERAKGNILERFSAQQFPDLHSELNLSSLELGDSALYFCASSSRVGKGQFFGPGTRLTVL.